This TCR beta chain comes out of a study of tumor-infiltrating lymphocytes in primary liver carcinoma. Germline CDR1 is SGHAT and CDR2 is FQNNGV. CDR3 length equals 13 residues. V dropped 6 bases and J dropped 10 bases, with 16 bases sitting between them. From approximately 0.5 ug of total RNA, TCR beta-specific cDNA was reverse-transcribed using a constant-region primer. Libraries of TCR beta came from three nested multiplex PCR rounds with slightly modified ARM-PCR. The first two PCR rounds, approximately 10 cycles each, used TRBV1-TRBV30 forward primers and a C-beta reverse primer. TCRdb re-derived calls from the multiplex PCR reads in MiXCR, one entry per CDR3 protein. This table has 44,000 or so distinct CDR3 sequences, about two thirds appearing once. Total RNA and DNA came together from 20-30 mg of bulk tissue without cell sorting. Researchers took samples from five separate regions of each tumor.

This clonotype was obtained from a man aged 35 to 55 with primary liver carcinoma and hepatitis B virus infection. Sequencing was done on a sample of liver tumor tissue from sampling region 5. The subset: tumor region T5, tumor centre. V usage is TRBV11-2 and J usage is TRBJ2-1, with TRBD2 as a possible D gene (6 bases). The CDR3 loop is CASSSGLTKEQFF. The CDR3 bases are TGTGCCAGCAGTTCCGGACTAACCAAGGAGCAGTTCTTC.